The 16 T cell receptor beta chains given below trace back to one sample, sequenced in a study of cytomegalovirus exposure and HLA in healthy donors. PCR was performed using 60 Vbeta and 13 Jbeta primers. Libraries were prepared by immunoSEQ multiplex PCR; TCRdb keeps only in-frame clonotypes and omits some of them. The repertoire holds 150,000 to 200,000 clones, with roughly three quarters as singletons. The sample was PBMCs. The receptors stem from a man in his forties in good health and CMV-seropositive.

V and J are TRBV23-1 and TRBJ1-4; no clear D. TRBV23-1 is placed among ORFs of uncertain function. This CDR3 has 19 residues. Trimming pared 4 bases from V and 7 bases from J, leaving 28 bases between. CDR3 amino acids: CASSPHPPWRSRSGEKLFF. The CDR3 DNA reads as TGCGCCAGCAGTCCCCACCCCCCCTGGAGGAGTCGGAGCGGTGAAAAACTGTTTTTT.

The chain joins TRBV19 to TRBJ2-7; tentatively, D is TRBD1 (6 bases). The CDR3 contains 14 residues. The ends were cut back, 5 bases at V and 2 bases at J, with 13 bases in the middle. The germline CDR1 and CDR2 sequences are LNHDA and SQIVND (reference sequence). The CDR3 coding sequence is TGTGCCAGTAGTTATGACAGGCCTCCCTACGAGCAGTACTTC. This translates into CASSYDRPPYEQYF.

The CDR3 region is CASSLEGPAGSSEQYF. As DNA, the CDR3 is TGTGCCAGCAGCTTGGAGGGCCCGGCGGGGAGTTCCGAGCAGTACTTC. The gene calls are TRBV5-6 and TRBJ2-7; TRBD2 is a possible D gene (6 bases). The CDR3 runs 16 residues. In germline, CDR1 is SGHDT, CDR2 YYEEEE. V was clipped by 0 bases and J by 6 bases, with 19 bases between them.

The chain combines TRBV2 with TRBJ2-2; D is perhaps TRBD1 (8 bases). The CDR3 sequence is 15 residues long. Between the trimmed V and J ends, which lost 2 bases and 5 bases, there was a span of 12 bases. The germline V gene has CDR1 SNHLY and CDR2 FYNNEI. The CDR3 protein is CASSETGGGTGELFF. The CDR3 region has the DNA TGTGCCAGCAGTGAAACAGGGGGAGGGACCGGGGAGCTGTTTTTT.

The chain joins TRBV18 to TRBJ2-3; D not resolved. There are 13 residues in the CDR3. The V end lost 4 bases, the J end lost 5 bases, and 10 bases lay between the germline ends. Looked up from germline, CDR1 is KGHSH and CDR2 is LQKENI. The CDR3: CASSRGVRDTQYF. The CDR3 DNA is TGTGCCAGCTCACGTGGTGTGCGAGATACGCAGTATTTT.

The V call is TRBV10-3, the J call TRBJ1-2; TRBD1 might be the D (5 bases). This CDR3 contains 16 residues. V was clipped by 0 bases and J by 7 bases, with 18 bases between them. CDR1 is ENHRY, CDR2 SYGVKD, per germline. The CDR3: CAISESRGSRASGYTF. DNA for the CDR3: TGTGCCATCAGTGAGTCGCGGGGGAGTCGGGCGAGTGGCTACACCTTC.

This chain joins TRBV19 and TRBJ1-1; tentatively, D is TRBD1 (6 bases). Looked up from germline, CDR1 is LNHDA and CDR2 is SQIVND (reference sequence). The germline V and J ends were trimmed by 5 bases and 6 bases, with 16 bases remaining between them. CDR3 length equals 14 residues. The CDR3 loop is CASSPRTGLSEAFF. Here the CDR3 DNA reads TGTGCCAGTAGTCCCCGCACAGGGCTCTCTGAAGCTTTCTTT.

The V call is TRBV18, the J call TRBJ1-1, with unresolved D. V lost 2 bases, J lost 1 base, and 17 bases lay in between. CDR3 length: 17 residues. The germline V gene encodes CDR1 KGHSH and CDR2 LQKENI. CDR3 protein: CASSPTTSGVGNTEAFF. The CDR3 region has the DNA TGTGCCAGCTCACCAACCACCTCCGGGGTAGGGAACACTGAAGCTTTCTTT.

The chain links TRBV6-5 to TRBJ1-2; TRBD1 matches at 10 bases. Germline-derived CDR1 and CDR2 are MNHEY and SVGAGI. The CDR3 length is 14 residues. The V segment lost 5 bases and the J segment 7 bases; nucleotides outside the gene matches: 7. In DNA form, the CDR3 reads TGTGCCAGCAGTAGACAGGGGGCGATAAGTGGCTACACCTTC. It is translated as CASSRQGAISGYTF.

The chain combines TRBV18 with TRBJ1-6; tentatively, D is TRBD1 (6 bases). This CDR3 comprises 15 residues. The germline CDR1 and CDR2 sequences are KGHSH and LQKENI. Trimming pared 1 base from V and 7 bases from J, leaving 11 bases between. The CDR3 sequence: CASSPLSGENSPLHF. CDR3 coding DNA: TGTGCCAGCTCACCACTCTCAGGGGAGAATTCACCCCTCCACTTT.

This chain links TRBV5-4 with TRBJ2-3; TRBD2 agrees at 15 bases. V lost 4 bases to trimming and J lost 4 bases; unmatched junction nucleotides: 13. CDR1 and CDR2 (germline): SGHNT, YYREEE (reference sequence). The CDR3 extends over 19 amino acids. The CDR3 here is CASSVPGTSGGLNPDTQYF. The DNA of the CDR3 is TGTGCCAGCAGCGTACCCGGGACTAGCGGGGGGCTAAACCCAGATACGCAGTATTTT.

The chain is built from TRBV9 and TRBJ1-4; perhaps TRBD1 as D (5 bases). The CDR3 sequence is 14 residues long. The V gene lost 7 bases and the J gene lost 0 bases, with 10 bases spanning the gap. Germline V CDR1 and CDR2: SGDLS, YYNGEE. The CDR3 loop is CASAGGSTNEKLFF. CDR3 coding DNA: TGTGCCAGCGCGGGGGGATCAACTAATGAAAAACTGTTTTTT.

The V and J genes are TRBV4-3 and TRBJ2-2; perhaps TRBD2 as D (6 bases). The germline V gene has CDR1 LGHNA and CDR2 YSLEER. CDR3 size: 16 residues. Trimming cost V 0 bases and J 6 bases, with 14 bases left between them. The CDR3 DNA reads TGCGCCAGCAGCCAAGATTGGGGACTGATTGCCGGGGAGCTGTTTTTT. As protein: CASSQDWGLIAGELFF.

The chain is built from TRBV5-6 and TRBJ1-1; 9 nucleotides match TRBD1. V was clipped by 3 bases and J by 5 bases; unmatched bases: 14. CDR1 and CDR2 (germline): SGHDT, YYEEEE. CDR3 length: 17 amino acids. Written as DNA, the CDR3 is TGTGCCAGCAGCTGGGGGGGGACAGGGACCAGTGGGACTGAAGCTTTCTTT. This codes for CASSWGGTGTSGTEAFF.

The chain links TRBV10-3 to TRBJ2-3; TRBD1 agrees at 8 bases. Trimming at V came to 6 bases and at J to 6 bases, leaving 14 bases not matched to a gene. The germline gives CDR1 ENHRY, CDR2 SYGVKD. The length of the CDR3 is 16 residues. CDR3 bases: TGTGCCATCAGAGGACAGGGCACCCCCATTTCCGATACGCAGTATTTT. The encoded protein is CAIRGQGTPISDTQYF.

This clone was counted a few times. V is TRBV11-2 and J is TRBJ1-3; a possible D gene is TRBD1 (6 bases). Trimming removed 1 base from V and 4 bases from J, with 8 bases in between. This CDR3 is built from 14 residues. The germline gives CDR1 SGHAT, CDR2 FQNNGV. CDR3 protein: CASSLVGTGNTIYF. DNA of the CDR3: TGTGCCAGCAGCTTAGTTGGGACAGGAAACACCATATATTTT.